This T cell receptor beta chain was found in a study of cytomegalovirus exposure and HLA in healthy donors (dated by TCRdb to 2015 to 2018). Regarding the research as a whole: An earlier analysis of some 600 of the donors reported under 300 Gb of sequence data and 117 million unique TCR beta sequences obtained from roughly 180 million T cells. An early release that covered 640 HLA-typed donors contained approximately 300 gigabases of sequencing data and roughly 84 million unique TCR sequences. The genetic ancestry cluster associated with self-reported Caucasian donors included about 81% of the roughly 400 genotyped donors. The study was designed to test whether signatures of past pathogen exposure could be identified by cataloging public T cell receptors. The T cell repertoires of some 670 subjects were profiled by immunosequencing and related to cytomegalovirus serostatus. A separate validation cohort of roughly 130 different subjects was used in addition to the roughly 700-subject first cohort. The study combined high-throughput TCR immunosequencing, statistical association of individual TCRs with disease status, and machine learning to predict cytomegalovirus infection status. A later analysis re-analyzed previously published TCR beta repertoires from approximately 700 donors and added high-resolution HLA genotyping to study TCR occurrence patterns. The later analysis used no new phenotypic data to find candidate immune exposures, relying instead on TCR beta sequences and their occurrence across donors. An earlier analysis of 587 of the donors used high-throughput TCR beta sequencing to judge whether each TCR beta V gene segment behaved as functional or pseudogenic. Donor age, sex, ethnicity and CMV serostatus were collected together with the repertoire data. In a later genetic analysis, genome-wide SNP genotypes for 398 of the 666 donors were used, and that subset was treated as a discovery cohort. All discovery cohort repertoires had been generated on a single sequencing platform. HLA typing covered class I and class II loci at four-digit resolution. Typing coverage differed by locus: A, B, C, DRB1 and DQB1 were typed in roughly 620-640 donors, DQA1 in 522, DPA1 in some 610, and DPB1 in 472. Roughly five DR-DQ haplotypes were handled as single units for association and clustering, since linkage in the cohort was strong. Among about 400 genotyped donors of the cohort, an average of approximately 240,000 unique TCR beta nucleotide sequences was sequenced per donor, of which about 18% were non-productive. The study at large found these results: In this cohort, only TCR beta chains were sequenced, and detectable features were limited by the absence of alpha or paired-chain data. The study gave a list of more than 150 TCR beta chains associated with cytomegalovirus. Broadly in line with IMGT annotations, most TCR beta V segments showed up in productive rearrangements about 87% or about 30% of the time in an earlier analysis of roughly 590 of the donors. A further reported finding was that TCR beta sequences accurately predicted the HLA-A and HLA-B alleles for most subjects in the first cohort. Most CMV-associated TCR beta chains appeared to be HLA-restricted in a later analysis, and the HLA associations seemed to be driven largely by CMV exposure. Most TCR sequences were seen in very few donors, while some public TCRs were found in many individuals. In both the original and validation cohorts, the classifier was reported to diagnose cytomegalovirus status with high specificity and sensitivity. Because HLA typing was missing for some donors at each locus, association tests included only the typed subset. The only immune exposure information available for the cohort was CMV serostatus. Specific HLA alleles were associated with 15,000 to 20,000 TCR beta sequences at a false discovery rate of 0.05 in a later analysis. Approximately 18 rarely observed V segments, including chromosome 9 orphons, were excluded from the earlier analysis of some 590 of the donors because counts were too low. The 87-base-pair reads could not distinguish some IMGT-functional V segments, including TRBV6-2 and TRBV6-3, so those segments were excluded. Assigning TCR associations to individual alleles was difficult when HLA alleles, especially DR and DQ, strongly co-occurred. In vitro tests confirmed that three of the cytomegalovirus-associated TCR beta chains recognize cytomegalovirus antigens. In a later analysis, TCR association rates were found to vary across HLA loci, with the most associated TCRs seen for DRB1 alleles and the fewest for HLA-C alleles. In a later genetic analysis, fewer N-insertions in productive TCRs were reported among donors in an Asian-associated ancestry cluster than the 666-donor mean. Roughly uniform sequencing depth across donors was assumed in presence/absence analyses, although this assumption may not hold. Linkage disequilibrium might explain the correlated functional status among segregating V segments, but an unknown experimental factor could not be ruled out. The authors suggested that the approach could potentially be extended to other disease states and immunological phenotypes. A later genetic analysis associated a missense DCLRE1C variant with V-gene and J-gene trimming of TCR beta chains, and an independent cohort replicated the association. Several of the top co-occurrence clusters appeared to be linked to parvovirus B19, influenza, CMV and Epstein-Barr virus, according to a later analysis. The sequencing pipeline was judged likely to have produced a cluster of highly shared sequence variants as a technical artifact. Compared with equally common non-associated chains, HLA-associated TCR beta chains in a later analysis were more clonally expanded and had lower generation probabilities.

Germline trimming: 5 bases from V, 4 bases from J; junction bases outside gene matches: 12. CDR1 is given as LNHDA and CDR2 as SQIVND, both from the germline V gene (reference sequence). The CDR3 sequence holds 18 residues, the cysteine and phenylalanine included. Left in the record is the CDR3 DNA by itself, 54 bases read in frame from the first base. Library method: the immunoSEQ multiplex PCR assay. The multiplex PCR relied on a mix of 60 forward primers for TCR Vbeta segments and 13 reverse primers for TCR Jbeta segments. The CDR3 region of rearranged TCR beta genes was amplified from genomic DNA by a multiplex PCR assay. Amplified TCR beta libraries were sequenced as 87-base-pair reads on the Illumina HiSeq System. The authors' analysis ran thus. A later analysis tallied tens of millions of unique TCR beta chains across the 666 repertoires, and about 10 million of those chains were shared by two or more donors. Raw reads were error-corrected and collapsed into unique sequences by a nearest-neighbor algorithm in which closely related sequences were merged to remove PCR and sequencing errors. Alignment of CDR3 sequences to IMGT reference sequences was used to assign V, D and J gene segments. For a sequence to be retained, at least a six-nucleotide match to both a V gene segment and a J gene segment was required. A rearrangement counted as productive if the CDR3 had no stop codons and remained in frame with V and J, and every other rearrangement counted as non-productive. CDR3 was defined according to IMGT convention as the region running from the second conserved V-encoded cysteine to the conserved J-encoded phenylalanine. Sequences without an unambiguous match to a single V gene segment were excluded from the earlier analysis of a few hundred of the donors. In an earlier analysis of approximately 560 of the donors, a V segment was called functional when productive rearrangements were above 56.7%, and segregating when the standard deviation between donors exceeded 5%. A statistical classification framework was built for diagnosing cytomegalovirus status from the catalog of TCR beta chain sequences. V and J gene assignment, in a later analysis, came from comparing TCR nucleotide sequences with IMGT/GENE-DB human TR gene sequences. In a later analysis, CDR3 sequences and most-parsimonious VDJ recombination scenarios were assigned using the TCRdist pipeline. In a later analysis, each TCR beta chain was defined by its CDR3 amino acid sequence together with its V-gene family, and reads without a unique V-gene family were excluded. In a later analysis, 450 to 600 highly shared, low-generation-probability nucleotide sequences were removed to address suspected cross-contamination and a sequencing artifact. A later analysis calculated a clonal expansion index for each public chain from normalized within-repertoire ranks of inferred template counts. In a later analysis, generation probabilities were computed with a VDJ recombination model fitted to out-of-frame rearrangements, and the resulting probabilities were checked against IGoR. Hypergeometric tests were used in a later analysis to score TCR-TCR, TCR-HLA and TCR-CMV co-occurrence, with a repertoire-size bias correction applied to the TCR pairs. In a later analysis, false discovery rates were estimated by permuting HLA or CMV assignments 20 times. In a later analysis, co-occurring TCRs were grouped using DBSCAN, with TCRdist sequence similarity added in when clustering inside HLA-allele-positive subsets. Repertoires with fewer than 30,000 or more than 120,000 public chains, plus five repertoires with anomalous nucleotide sharing, were excluded from co-occurrence clustering. TCRdb obtained this table from immuneACCESS and retained in-frame rearrangements with V and J assigned. These tables miss some clones; where compared with another copy, unresolved V genes account for less than half of the shortfall, and the remainder is unexplained. V, J and clone size are taken as reported in that table, and D and trimming were inferred from the DNA itself. The sample data list some 140,000 clones, and roughly 80% of these were observed just once. The top ten hold less than 8.5% of the sample.

A word on this clone: This receptor's antigen is unknown. Per-base quality was not reported, and no clone a single base away is much larger than it.

The cohort comprised 550 to 700 healthy bone marrow donors. All cohort members were sampled while nominally healthy, although unrecorded immune exposures were likely present. The donor tested CMV seropositive and was one of the 289 seropositive cohort members. Every donor gave a peripheral blood sample, and the peripheral blood mononuclear cells from that sample were used for TCR beta sequencing. Genomic DNA extraction from the blood cell samples was performed with the Qiagen DNeasy Blood Extraction Kit. Sequences were obtained from PBMCs. This clonotype originated in a man aged 25 to 40 in good health and CMV-seropositive. Recombination linked TRBV19 to TRBJ2-5; 14 bases in the junction line up with TRBD2. The CDR3 corresponds to CASSAGLAGVLFLETQYF. The nucleotide sequence reads TGTGCCAGTAGTGCGGGACTAGCGGGAGTTTTATTTCTAGAGACCCAGTACTTC.